Shown below are 29 T cell receptor beta chains from a single sample sequenced in a study of cytomegalovirus exposure and HLA in healthy donors. 60 Vbeta and 13 Jbeta primers were used in PCR. The method was immunoSEQ multiplex PCR; TCRdb's version includes in-frame clones alone and lacks a portion of them. The sample records around 99,000 clones, approximately 71% being singletons. Sequenced sample: PBMCs. These receptor sequences come from a woman aged 70-85 years in good health and CMV-seropositive.

The chain employs TRBV12-5 and TRBJ1-1, with D perhaps matching TRBD1 (6 bases). The CDR3 is 13 amino acids. The V end was cut by 1 base, the J end by 8 bases, with 11 bases between. Germline loops: CDR1 LGHNT, CDR2 FRNRAP. The CDR3: CASGLEPGAEAFF. As DNA, the CDR3 is TGTGCTAGTGGTTTGGAACCAGGGGCAGAAGCTTTCTTT.

This clone was detected a few times. This rearrangement joins TRBV27 to TRBJ1-5, with D perhaps matching TRBD1 (6 bases). The CDR3 has 14 residues. V lost 3 bases, J lost 7 bases, and 13 bases lay in between. CDR1 is MNHEY, CDR2 SMNVEV, per germline (reference sequence). The CDR3 coding sequence is TGTGCCAGCAGTTTCGACCCCAGGGGACAGCCCCAGCATTTT. Translating it yields CASSFDPRGQPQHF.

The chain has TRBV30 and TRBJ1-1, with TRBD1 as a possible D gene (5 bases). The CDR3 covers 17 residues. V shed 4 bases and J shed 1 base, with 22 bases lying between them. The germline V gene has CDR1 GTSNPN and CDR2 SVGIG (reference sequence). The CDR3 sequence: CAWNNPRGRAGNTEAFF. The CDR3 DNA follows: TGTGCCTGGAATAACCCCCGAGGCAGGGCTGGGAACACTGAAGCTTTCTTT. Supplemented by reference TRBV30 and TRBJ1-1, the full variable domain reads SQTIHQWPATLVQPVGSPLSLECTVEGTSNPNLYWYRQAAGRGLQLLFYSVGIGQISSEVPQNLSASRPQDRQFILSSKKLLLSDSGFYLCAWNNPRGRAGNTEAFFGQGTRLTVV.

V is TRBV5-8 and J is TRBJ2-7; D unclear. This CDR3 is built from 10 residues. V was pared by 6 bases and J by 9 bases, with 10 bases between. Germline V gene lookup returns CDR1 SGHTS and CDR2 YDEGEE. CDR3 residues: CASTSLGQYF. DNA of the CDR3: TGTGCCAGCACATCCCTAGGGCAGTACTTC.

This sequence joins TRBV9 and TRBJ2-2, with D perhaps matching TRBD2 (5 bases). Per the germline V gene, CDR1 is SGDLS and CDR2 is YYNGEE. The CDR3 is made up of 14 amino acids. V was shortened by 7 bases and J by 0 bases, with 10 bases between the two germline ends. The CDR3 DNA follows: TGTGCCAGCCGCTCTAGCTCGAACACCGGGGAGCTGTTTTTT. Amino acid sequence: CASRSSSNTGELFF.

CDR3 DNA sequence: TGTGCCAGCAGCTCTGGACAAGGGCTTGGGGACACTGAAGCTTTCTTT. Protein sequence: CASSSGQGLGDTEAFF. The rearrangement uses TRBV7-9 and TRBJ1-1, with a tentative D call TRBD1 (5 bases). The V end was cut by 4 bases, the J end by 3 bases, with 18 bases between. Germline V gene data show CDR1 as SEHNR and CDR2 as FQNEAQ (reference sequence). The CDR3 is 16 amino acids.

J is TRBJ2-1 and V is TRBV7-2; 8 bases fit TRBD2. Germline-derived CDR1 and CDR2 are SGHTA and FQGNSA. V dropped 7 bases and J dropped 3; count of bases not matched to a gene: 5. CDR3 size: 14 residues. The CDR3 loop reads CASTGRGGYNEQFF. CDR3 DNA sequence: TGTGCCAGCACGGGTCGGGGGGGCTACAATGAGCAGTTCTTC.

This clone was seen once. The chain joins TRBV18 to TRBJ1-2; D might be TRBD1 (6 bases). V gave up 5 bases and J gave up 4 bases, with 20 bases separating them. The CDR3 consists of 16 residues. The germline V gene has CDR1 KGHSH and CDR2 LQKENI. The CDR3 region has the DNA TGTGCCAGCTCAGAACCACGGTGGGGGCTTTGCTATGGCTACACCTTC. It is translated as CASSEPRWGLCYGYTF.

This clone was detected a few times. The V and J genes are TRBV7-9 and TRBJ2-3; 7 bases agree with TRBD1. Germline values: CDR1 SEHNR, CDR2 FQNEAQ (reference sequence). V trimming: 3 bases; J trimming: 5 bases; junction bases outside the gene matches: 20. The CDR3 runs to 19 residues. CDR3 nucleotides: TGTGCCAGCAGCTTTCCCGTCAAACCGACAGGGAGATATTTAGATACGCAGTATTTT. This sequence encodes CASSFPVKPTGRYLDTQYF.

The chain has TRBV5-4 and TRBJ1-1, with 7 positions matching TRBD1. V trimming: 0 bases; J trimming: 7 bases; junction bases outside the gene matches: 6. The V gene's germline CDR1 is SGHNT and CDR2 YYREEE (reference sequence). The CDR3 totals 14 residues. The CDR3 loop is CASSLDRGTSEAFF. The CDR3, as DNA: TGTGCCAGCAGCTTGGACAGGGGAACGAGTGAAGCTTTCTTT.

This chain connects TRBV9 to TRBJ1-1; D possibly corresponds to TRBD1 (6 bases). Germline lookup yields CDR1 SGDLS and CDR2 YYNGEE. The CDR3 spans 13 residues. Trimming pared 2 bases from V and 6 bases from J, leaving 11 bases between. This CDR3 is CASSVTGSAEAFF. CDR3 DNA: TGTGCCAGCAGCGTTACAGGGAGCGCTGAAGCTTTCTTT.

This rearrangement joins TRBV29-1 to TRBJ1-5; D might be TRBD1 (5 bases). V lost 6 bases and J lost 0, with 9 bases in between. The CDR3 is 13 amino acids. Per the germline V gene, CDR1 is SQVTM and CDR2 is ANQGSEA. Here the CDR3 reads CSVGEDSNQPQHF. CDR3 DNA: TGCAGCGTGGGGGAGGATAGCAATCAGCCCCAGCATTTT.

This rearrangement joins TRBV9 to TRBJ1-1, with D maybe TRBD1 (5 bases). The V end lost 7 bases, the J end lost 0 bases, and 16 bases lay between the germline ends. The CDR3 sequence is 15 residues long. CDR1 is SGDLS and CDR2 is YYNGEE in the germline V gene. CDR3 loop: CASGRDDKMNTEAFF. In nucleotides, the CDR3 is TGTGCCAGCGGGAGGGACGACAAAATGAACACTGAAGCTTTCTTT. Full variable domain (missing parts from reference TRBV9 and TRBJ1-1): DSGVTQTPKHLITATGQRVTLRCSPRSGDLSVYWYQQSLDQGLQFLIQYYNGEERAKGNILERFSAQQFPDLHSELNLSSLELGDSALYFCASGRDDKMNTEAFFGQGTRLTVV.

A few counts support this clone. This chain uses TRBV7-9 with TRBJ2-3; D perhaps matches TRBD2 (6 bases). This CDR3 is 14 amino acids long. The germline CDR1 and CDR2 sequences are SEHNR and FQNEAQ (reference sequence). Trimming pared 4 bases from V and 5 bases from J, leaving 13 bases between. CDR3 amino acids: CASSSWDSRDTQYF. The CDR3 DNA is TGTGCCAGCAGCTCCTGGGACTCGAGAGATACGCAGTATTTT.

The chain links TRBV6-1 to TRBJ1-5, with 9 bases matching TRBD1. CDR1 is MNHNS, CDR2 SASEGT, per germline. This CDR3 is 15 amino acids long. J lost 6 bases, V lost 5 bases, and 8 bases had no gene match. The CDR3 DNA reads TGTGCCAGCAGTCCCACAGGGGGCAAGCGTCAGCCCCAGCATTTT. Translated: CASSPTGGKRQPQHF.

The V gene is TRBV6-6, the J gene TRBJ1-4, with 7 nucleotides matching TRBD1. The V segment lost 0 bases and the J segment 6 bases; nucleotides outside the gene matches: 7. CDR1 MNHNY and CDR2 SVGAGI come from the germline V gene (reference sequence). The CDR3 is 16 residues long. CDR3 amino acids: CASSYSTGRVDEKLFF. The CDR3 region has the DNA TGTGCCAGCAGTTACTCGACAGGGCGGGTGGATGAAAAACTGTTTTTT.

This chain uses TRBV15 with TRBJ2-3, with 9 bases matching TRBD1. The CDR3 has 16 amino acids. Per germline, CDR1 LNHNV and CDR2 YYDKDF (reference sequence). The junction had 6 bases not matched to a gene; V was cut back by 3 bases and J by 2 bases. CDR3: CATSRGDRDITDTQYF. As DNA, the CDR3 is TGTGCCACCAGCAGGGGGGACAGGGACATCACAGATACGCAGTATTTT.

The J gene is TRBJ1-2, the V gene TRBV7-2; D unresolved. Per the germline V gene, CDR1 is SGHTA and CDR2 is FQGNSA. The V end lost 4 bases, the J end lost 10 bases, and 16 bases lay between the germline ends. CDR3 length: 13 residues. As DNA, the CDR3 is TGTGCCAGCAGCTCCAACCCTCCGACTTTCTACACCTTC. This encodes CASSSNPPTFYTF.

A few counts support this clone. This chain connects TRBV5-6 to TRBJ2-3, with 15 positions matching TRBD2. V lost 1 base to trimming and J lost 0 bases; unmatched junction nucleotides: 3. The CDR3 is 18 residues long. The V gene's germline CDR1 is SGHDT and CDR2 YYEEEE. DNA for the CDR3: TGTGCCAGCAGCTTGCCGGGACTAGCGGGGGGCAGCACAGATACGCAGTATTTT. It codes for CASSLPGLAGGSTDTQYF.

The V gene is TRBV5-1, the J gene TRBJ2-1, with TRBD1 identical over 9 bases. Germline V CDR1 and CDR2: SGHRS, YFSETQ. V dropped 1 base and J dropped 5; count of bases not matched to a gene: 7. There are 16 residues in the CDR3. Here the CDR3 reads CASSLTSGTGNNEQFF. CDR3 DNA sequence: TGCGCCAGCAGCTTGACCTCGGGGACAGGGAACAATGAGCAGTTCTTC.

This clone was recorded a few times. The chain carries TRBV5-6 and TRBJ2-7; weak D call: TRBD1 (5 bases). Germline V gene lookup returns CDR1 SGHDT and CDR2 YYEEEE. CDR3 length: 14 residues. V was clipped by 4 bases and J by 6 bases, with 17 bases between them. The CDR3 loop is CASSPDSLALEQYF. CDR3 sequence (DNA): TGTGCCAGCAGCCCAGACAGCCTCGCGCTCGAGCAGTACTTC.

The table lists this clone with a few counts. V is TRBV4-2 and J is TRBJ2-7, with TRBD2 identical over 8 bases. The CDR3 sequence is 15 residues long. V shed 0 bases, J shed 4 bases, and the junction held 5 bases outside the gene matches. Germline CDR1 LGHNA, CDR2 YNFKEQ. CDR3 protein: CASSQDRTSLYEQYF. The CDR3 DNA is TGTGCCAGCAGCCAAGACAGGACTAGCTTGTACGAGCAGTACTTC.

This clone was seen only a few times. CDR3 in DNA: TGCGCCAGCAGCTCCAGCGGGGGGGCCCACAATGAGCAGTTCTTC. This encodes CASSSSGGAHNEQFF. This chain connects TRBV5-1 to TRBJ2-1; TRBD2 matches at 10 bases. The J segment lost 5 bases and the V segment lost 3 bases, leaving 5 bases of the junction unmatched. Germline values: CDR1 SGHRS, CDR2 YFSETQ. The CDR3 runs 15 residues.

The chain uses TRBV6-5 and TRBJ1-4; 8 bases are a match to TRBD1. Germline lookup yields CDR1 MNHEY and CDR2 SVGAGI. Losses at the gene ends were 5 bases for V and 6 bases for J; bases not matched to a gene: 5. The CDR3 has 14 residues. The CDR3 here is CASSRTGRDEKLFF. In DNA, the CDR3 is TGTGCCAGCAGTCGGACAGGGCGGGATGAAAAACTGTTTTTT.

The rearrangement links TRBV6-1 to TRBJ2-1, with TRBD1 matching over 8 bases. The CDR3 sequence is 13 residues long. J gave up 9 bases and V 4 bases, and 5 bases lay outside the gene matches. From germline, CDR1 is MNHNS and CDR2 SASEGT. As DNA, the CDR3 is TGTGCCAGCAGTGGGAGCAGGGGGCTTGAGCAGTTCTTC. It translates to CASSGSRGLEQFF.

The chain has TRBV19 and TRBJ1-2, with D perhaps matching TRBD1 (5 bases). This CDR3 contains 14 residues. Trimming took 6 bases from V and 0 from J, leaving 11 bases between them. Germline CDR1 is LNHDA and CDR2 is SQIVND (reference sequence). The CDR3 DNA reads as TGTGCCAGTAGCCAACAGGTAGCTAACTATGGCTACACCTTC. It codes for CASSQQVANYGYTF.

V is TRBV10-2 and J is TRBJ1-5; 10 nucleotides agree with TRBD1. The germline V gene has CDR1 WSHSY and CDR2 SAAADI. The CDR3 totals 14 residues. The J segment lost 6 bases and the V segment lost 8 bases, leaving 7 bases of the junction unmatched. The CDR3 DNA reads TGCGCCAGCTTGTCGACAGGGGGCGGTCAGCCCCAGCATTTT. It codes for CASLSTGGGQPQHF.

The chain carries TRBV6-5 and TRBJ2-3, with TRBD1 matching 9 bases. Germline values: CDR1 MNHEY, CDR2 SVGAGI. V gave up 6 bases and J gave up 5 bases; unmatched junction bases: 9. This CDR3 spans 15 amino acids. The CDR3: CASRLFGTGIDTQYF. For the CDR3, the DNA is TGTGCCAGCAGGTTATTTGGGACAGGGATAGATACGCAGTATTTT.

The CDR3 DNA reads TGTGCCAGTAGTATTGTGCAGGGGAACACTGAAGCTTTCTTT. Its protein is CASSIVQGNTEAFF. V is TRBV19 and J is TRBJ1-1; D is possibly TRBD1 (5 bases). This CDR3 comprises 14 residues. Germline V gene data show CDR1 as LNHDA and CDR2 as SQIVND (reference sequence). Trimming removed 3 bases from V and 1 base from J, with 9 bases in between. Drawing the rest from reference TRBV19 and TRBJ1-1, the complete variable domain is DGGITQSPKYLFRKEGQNVTLSCEQNLNHDAMYWYRQDPGQGLRLIYYSQIVNDFQKGDIAEGYSVSREKKESFPLTVTSAQKNPTAFYLCASSIVQGNTEAFFGQGTRLTVV.